Sequencing of this T cell receptor beta chain was carried out in a study of post-analysis software for immune sequencing data. For the study at large: Clinical courses comprised relapsing-remitting, secondary progressive and progressive-relapsing multiple sclerosis.

With 1 base removed from V and 1 base from J, the gap between germline ends came to 13 bases. Germline V CDR1 and CDR2: SGHAT, FQNNGV. CDR3 length: 16 amino acids. Findings and limits, study-wide: Versus controls, multiple sclerosis patients showed significantly lower diversity (normalized Chao1). Strong co-clustering by F measure linked samples that shared a preparation batch. Patients had higher frequencies than controls of a handful of TRBV segments, including TRBV5-6, TRBV5-1 and TRBV20-1.

The TCR beta cDNA libraries contained unique molecular identifiers. TCRdb fed the PCR reads into MiXCR, producing one record per CDR3 protein. Among more than 450,000 distinct CDR3 sequences listed, around a third were seen once. This clonotype was seen a handful of times. Antigen specificity is unknown. The source material was blood. This clonotype was sampled from a girl aged 2-17 years with multiple sclerosis. The chain joins TRBV11-2 to TRBJ2-5; D might be TRBD1 or TRBD2, each matching 6 bases. CDR3 DNA sequence: TGTGCCAGCAGCTTAGGCGGCAGGGGAGGCCAAGAGACCCAGTACTTC. Protein: CASSLGGRGGQETQYF.